This TCR beta chain originates from a study of OX40 agonist ivuxolimab in advanced cancers. Assay used: immunoSEQ multiplex PCR; TCRdb lists only in-frame clones, some missing. In the table there are tens of thousands of clones, about 90% of which are singletons. The sample here was CD4+ or CD8+ T cells sorted from blood, taken in a trial of the OX40 agonist ivuxolimab. The receptor's source is an adult with an advanced solid tumor such as melanoma, head and neck, liver or kidney cancer.

The CDR3 DNA reads TGCGCCAGCAGTGAGGGGCTAACGGGAGGCAACCTCAATGAGCAGTTCTTC. Residues: CASSEGLTGGNLNEQFF. The gene calls are TRBV10-1 and TRBJ2-1; 7 nucleotides match TRBD2. The germline gives CDR1 WNHNN, CDR2 SYGVQD (reference sequence). V shed 2 bases, J shed 6 bases, and the junction held 13 bases outside the gene matches. This CDR3 spans 17 amino acids.